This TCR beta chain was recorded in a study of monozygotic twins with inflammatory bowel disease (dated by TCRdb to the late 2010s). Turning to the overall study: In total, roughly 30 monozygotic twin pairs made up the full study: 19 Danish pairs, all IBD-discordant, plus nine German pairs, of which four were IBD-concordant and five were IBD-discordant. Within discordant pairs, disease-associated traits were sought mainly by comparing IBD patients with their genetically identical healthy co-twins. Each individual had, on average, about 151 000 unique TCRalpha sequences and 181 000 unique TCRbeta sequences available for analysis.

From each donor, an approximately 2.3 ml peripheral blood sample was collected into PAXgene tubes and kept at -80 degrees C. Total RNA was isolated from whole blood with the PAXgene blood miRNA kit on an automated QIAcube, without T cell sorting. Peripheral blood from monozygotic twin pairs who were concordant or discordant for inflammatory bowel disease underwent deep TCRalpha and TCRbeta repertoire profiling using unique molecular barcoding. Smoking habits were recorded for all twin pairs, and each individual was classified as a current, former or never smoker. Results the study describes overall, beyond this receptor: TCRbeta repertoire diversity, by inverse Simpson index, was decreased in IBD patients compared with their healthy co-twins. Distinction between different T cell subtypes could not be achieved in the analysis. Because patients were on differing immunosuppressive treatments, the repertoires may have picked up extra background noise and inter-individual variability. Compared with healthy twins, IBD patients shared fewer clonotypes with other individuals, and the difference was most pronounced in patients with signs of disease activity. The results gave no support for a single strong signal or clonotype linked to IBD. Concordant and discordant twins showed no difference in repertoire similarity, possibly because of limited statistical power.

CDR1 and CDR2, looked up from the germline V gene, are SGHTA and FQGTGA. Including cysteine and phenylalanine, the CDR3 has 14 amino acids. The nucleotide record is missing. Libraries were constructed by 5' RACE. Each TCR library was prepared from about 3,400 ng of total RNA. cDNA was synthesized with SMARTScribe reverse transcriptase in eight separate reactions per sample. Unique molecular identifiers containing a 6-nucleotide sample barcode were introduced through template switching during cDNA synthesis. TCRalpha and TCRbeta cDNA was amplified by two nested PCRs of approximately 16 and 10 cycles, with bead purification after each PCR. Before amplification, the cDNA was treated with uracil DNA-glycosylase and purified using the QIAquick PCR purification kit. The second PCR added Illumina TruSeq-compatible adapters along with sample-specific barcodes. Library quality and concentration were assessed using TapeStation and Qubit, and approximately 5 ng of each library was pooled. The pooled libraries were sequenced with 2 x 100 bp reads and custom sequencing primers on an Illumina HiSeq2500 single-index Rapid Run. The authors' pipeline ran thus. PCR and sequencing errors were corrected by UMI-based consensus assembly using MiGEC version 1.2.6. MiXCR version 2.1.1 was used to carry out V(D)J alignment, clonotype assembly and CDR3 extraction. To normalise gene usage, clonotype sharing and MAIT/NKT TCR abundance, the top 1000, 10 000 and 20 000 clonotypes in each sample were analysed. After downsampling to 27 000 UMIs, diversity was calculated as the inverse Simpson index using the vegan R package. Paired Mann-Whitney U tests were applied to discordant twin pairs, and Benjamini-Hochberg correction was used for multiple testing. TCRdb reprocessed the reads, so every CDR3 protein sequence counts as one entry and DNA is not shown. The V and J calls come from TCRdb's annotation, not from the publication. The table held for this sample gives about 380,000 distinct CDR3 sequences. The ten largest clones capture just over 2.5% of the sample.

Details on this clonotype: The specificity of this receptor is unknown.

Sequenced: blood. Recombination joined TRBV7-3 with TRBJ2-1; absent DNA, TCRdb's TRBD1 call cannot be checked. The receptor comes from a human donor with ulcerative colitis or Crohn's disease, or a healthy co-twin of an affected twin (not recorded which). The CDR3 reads CASSLRGTDYEQFF.